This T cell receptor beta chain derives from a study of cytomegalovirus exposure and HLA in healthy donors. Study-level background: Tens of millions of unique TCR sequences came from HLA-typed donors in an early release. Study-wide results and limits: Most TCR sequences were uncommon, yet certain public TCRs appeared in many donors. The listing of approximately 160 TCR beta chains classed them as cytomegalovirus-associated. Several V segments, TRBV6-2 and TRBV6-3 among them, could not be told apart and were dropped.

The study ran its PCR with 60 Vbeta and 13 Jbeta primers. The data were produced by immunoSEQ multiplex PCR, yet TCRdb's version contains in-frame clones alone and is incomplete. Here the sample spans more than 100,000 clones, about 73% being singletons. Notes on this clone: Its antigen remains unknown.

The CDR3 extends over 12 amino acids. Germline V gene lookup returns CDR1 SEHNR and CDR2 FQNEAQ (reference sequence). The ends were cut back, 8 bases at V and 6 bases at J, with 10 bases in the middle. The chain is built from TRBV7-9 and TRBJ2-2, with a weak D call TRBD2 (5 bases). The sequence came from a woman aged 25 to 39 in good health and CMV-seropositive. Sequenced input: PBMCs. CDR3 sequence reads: CASVRVAGELFF. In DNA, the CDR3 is TGTGCCAGCGTGAGGGTCGCCGGGGAGCTGTTTTTT.